This T cell receptor (beta chain) was found in a study of blood T cell repertoires in COVID-19. Study information: Sample material is recorded as cDNA or gDNA derived from T cells, B-cell-depleted T cells, or PBMCs.

Trimming cost V 5 bases and J 4 bases; bases outside gene matches: 8. Germline lookup yields CDR1 SEHNR and CDR2 FQNEAQ (reference sequence). The CDR3 extends over 16 amino acids. Only in-frame clones appear in the TCRdb table, and some are missing; sequencing was by immunoSEQ multiplex PCR. The sample records roughly 130,000 clones, roughly 80% being singletons. This chain joins TRBV7-9 and TRBJ2-3; 11 bases are a match to TRBD2. Sequenced: peripheral blood. This receptor was obtained from an older woman with acute or convalescent COVID-19. The CDR3 region has the DNA TGTGCCAGCAGCGTAGTAGCGGGGGGGCCGGCAGATACGCAGTATTTT. It encodes CASSVVAGGPADTQYF.